The 5 T cell receptor beta chains presented below share a single source sample, sequenced in a study of prognosis after radiotherapy for stage I lung cancer. Two-round multiplex PCR, the amplification method, yielded TCR beta CDR3 from genomic DNA. Amplification in first-round PCR relied on primers specific to each TRBV and TRBJ gene. Each CDR3 protein is one row after TCRdb ran MiXCR on the multiplex PCR reads. The sample has 20,000 to 30,000 distinct CDR3 sequences; about 40% are singletons. The source was PBMCs, collected before or after stereotactic body radiation therapy (not recorded which). The receptors originated from a donor at least 50 years old with non-small cell lung cancer.

This clonotype was seen repeatedly, ten times or more. The chain links TRBV4-2 to TRBJ2-7, with TRBD2 identical over 10 bases. CDR1 and CDR2 from the germline V gene are LGHNA and YNFKEQ. The CDR3 is 15 residues long. Trimming at V came to 3 bases and at J to 2 bases, leaving 4 bases not matched to a gene. The CDR3: CASSQAGTSAYEQYF. The CDR3 coding sequence is TGTGCCAGCAGCCAGGCCGGGACTAGCGCCTACGAGCAGTACTTC.

Concerning this clonotype: A read error may explain this, as a much larger clone is one base away. This rearrangement joins TRBV24-1 to TRBJ2-2; D not resolved. This CDR3 spans 13 amino acids. Germline V gene sequence: CDR1 KGHDR, CDR2 SFDVKD. The CDR3 protein is CDTSVRRTGELFF. CDR3 DNA sequence: TGTGACACCAGTGTCCGACGTACCGGGGAGCTGTTTTTT.

About this clonotype: Sequence at one end of the junction differs from germline and may be a read error. The chain has TRBV28 and TRBJ1-4; no clear D. The CDR3 contains 11 residues. Per germline, CDR1 MDHEN and CDR2 SYDVKM. CDR3 region: CVSILWEKLFF. The CDR3 DNA follows: TGTGTCAGCATCCTGTGGGAAAAACTGTTTTTT. The whole variable domain, filled in from reference TRBV28 and TRBJ1-4, reads DVKVTQSSRYLVKRTGEKVFLECVQDMDHENMFWYRQDPGLGLRLIYFSYDVKMKEKGDIPEGYSVSREKKERFSLILESASTNQTSMYLCVSILWEKLFFGSGTQLSVL.

On this clonotype: With a far larger clone one base away, a read error is the likely cause. The chain combines TRBV12-3 or TRBV12-4 with TRBJ2-5; the D is unclear. The better agreement between TRBJ2-1 and the DNA end casts doubt on the J call. The CDR3 is 11 amino acids. The CDR3 nucleotides read TGTGCCAGCAGTTGTGGCAATGAGCAGTTCTTC. It yields the protein CASSCGNEQFF.

This clonotype was counted at least ten times. The chain employs TRBV10-3 and TRBJ2-1; 14 nucleotides match TRBD2. With V trimmed by 10 bases and J by 9 bases, 8 bases remained unmatched. The CDR3 is 14 residues long. CDR1 and CDR2 from the germline V gene are ENHRY and SYGVKD. The CDR3 DNA reads TGTGCCAGCTCGGGACTAGCGGGAGAGGGTGAGCAGTTCTTC. Encoded protein: CASSGLAGEGEQFF.